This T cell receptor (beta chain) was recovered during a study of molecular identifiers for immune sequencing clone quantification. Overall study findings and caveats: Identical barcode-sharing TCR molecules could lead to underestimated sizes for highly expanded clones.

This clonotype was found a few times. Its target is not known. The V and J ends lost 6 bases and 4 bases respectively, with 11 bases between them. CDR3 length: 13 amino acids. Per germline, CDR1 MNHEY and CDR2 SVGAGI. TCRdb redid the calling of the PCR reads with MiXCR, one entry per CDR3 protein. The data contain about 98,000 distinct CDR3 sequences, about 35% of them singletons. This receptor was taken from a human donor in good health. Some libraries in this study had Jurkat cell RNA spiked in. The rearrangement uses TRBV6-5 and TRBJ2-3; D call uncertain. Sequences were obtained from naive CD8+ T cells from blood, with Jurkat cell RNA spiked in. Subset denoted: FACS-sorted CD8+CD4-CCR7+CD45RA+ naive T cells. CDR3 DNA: TGTGCCAGCAGCCCCCAAGCCGCAGATACGCAGTATTTT. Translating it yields CASSPQAADTQYF.